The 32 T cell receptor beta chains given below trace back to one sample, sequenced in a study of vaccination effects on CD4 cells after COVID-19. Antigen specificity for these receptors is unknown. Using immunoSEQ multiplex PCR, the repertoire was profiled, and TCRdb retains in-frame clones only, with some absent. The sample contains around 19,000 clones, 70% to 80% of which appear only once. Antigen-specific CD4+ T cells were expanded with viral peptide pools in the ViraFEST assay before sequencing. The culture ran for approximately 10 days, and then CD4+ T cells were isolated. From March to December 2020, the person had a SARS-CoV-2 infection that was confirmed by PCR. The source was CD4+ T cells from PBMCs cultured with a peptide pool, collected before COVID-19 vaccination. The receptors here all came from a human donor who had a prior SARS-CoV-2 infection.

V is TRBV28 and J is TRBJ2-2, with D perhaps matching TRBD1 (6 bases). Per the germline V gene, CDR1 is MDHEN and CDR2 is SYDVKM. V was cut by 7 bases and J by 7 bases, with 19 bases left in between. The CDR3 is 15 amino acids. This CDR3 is CASTLWGLRGGELFF. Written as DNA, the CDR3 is TGTGCCAGCACCCTCTGGGGGCTACGAGGCGGGGAGCTGTTTTTT.

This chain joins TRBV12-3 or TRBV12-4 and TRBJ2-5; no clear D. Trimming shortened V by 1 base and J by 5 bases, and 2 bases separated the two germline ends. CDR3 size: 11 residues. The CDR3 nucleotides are TGTGCCAGCAGTTTAGGGGAGACCCAGTACTTC. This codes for CASSLGETQYF.

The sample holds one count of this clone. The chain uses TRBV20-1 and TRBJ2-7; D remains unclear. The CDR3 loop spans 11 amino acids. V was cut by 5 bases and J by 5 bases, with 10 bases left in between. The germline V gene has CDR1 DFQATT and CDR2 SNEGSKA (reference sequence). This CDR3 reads CSASKFHEQYF. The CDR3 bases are TGCAGTGCTTCGAAATTCCACGAGCAGTACTTC.

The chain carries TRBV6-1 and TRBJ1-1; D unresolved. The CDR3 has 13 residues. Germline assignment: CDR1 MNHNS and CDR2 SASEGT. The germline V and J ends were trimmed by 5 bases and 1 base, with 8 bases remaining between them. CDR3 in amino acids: CASSQSGNTEAFF. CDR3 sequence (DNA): TGTGCCAGCAGTCAATCCGGGAACACTGAAGCTTTCTTT.

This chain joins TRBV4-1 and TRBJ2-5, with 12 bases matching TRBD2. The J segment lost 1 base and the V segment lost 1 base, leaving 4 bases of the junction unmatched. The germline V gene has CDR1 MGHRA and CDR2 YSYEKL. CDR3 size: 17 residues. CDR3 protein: CASSQGTSGTLQETQYF. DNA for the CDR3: TGCGCCAGCAGCCAAGGGACTAGCGGGACTCTCCAAGAGACCCAGTACTTC.

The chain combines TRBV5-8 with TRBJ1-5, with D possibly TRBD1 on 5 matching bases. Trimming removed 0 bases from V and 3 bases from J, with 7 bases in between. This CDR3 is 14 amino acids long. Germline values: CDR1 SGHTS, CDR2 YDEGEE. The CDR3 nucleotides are TGTGCCAGCAGCTTGGGACAGAACAATCAGCCCCAGCATTTT. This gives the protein CASSLGQNNQPQHF.

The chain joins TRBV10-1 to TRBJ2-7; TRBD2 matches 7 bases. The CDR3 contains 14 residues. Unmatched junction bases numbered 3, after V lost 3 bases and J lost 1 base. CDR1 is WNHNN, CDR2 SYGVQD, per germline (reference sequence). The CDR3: CASSELARSYEQYF. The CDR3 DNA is TGCGCCAGCAGTGAACTAGCGCGATCCTACGAGCAGTACTTC.

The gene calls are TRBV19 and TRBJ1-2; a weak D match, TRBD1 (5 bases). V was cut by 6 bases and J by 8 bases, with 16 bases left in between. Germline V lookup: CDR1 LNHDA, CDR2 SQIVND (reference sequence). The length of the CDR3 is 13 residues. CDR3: CASRRRGAEGYTF. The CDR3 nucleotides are TGTGCCAGTAGGCGTAGAGGGGCGGAGGGCTACACCTTC.

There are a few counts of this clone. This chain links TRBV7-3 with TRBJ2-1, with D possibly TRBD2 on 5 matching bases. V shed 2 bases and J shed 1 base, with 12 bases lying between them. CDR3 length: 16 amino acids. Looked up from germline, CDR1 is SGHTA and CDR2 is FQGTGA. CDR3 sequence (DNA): TGTGCCAGCAGCTTAGAGGGCGGTACTTCCTACAATGAGCAGTTCTTC. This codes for CASSLEGGTSYNEQFF.

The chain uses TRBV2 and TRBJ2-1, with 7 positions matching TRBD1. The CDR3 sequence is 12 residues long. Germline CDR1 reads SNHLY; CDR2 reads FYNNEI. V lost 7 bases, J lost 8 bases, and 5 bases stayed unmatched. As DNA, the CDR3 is TGTGCCAGCAAGAACAGGGGAGATGAGCAGTTCTTC. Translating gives CASKNRGDEQFF.

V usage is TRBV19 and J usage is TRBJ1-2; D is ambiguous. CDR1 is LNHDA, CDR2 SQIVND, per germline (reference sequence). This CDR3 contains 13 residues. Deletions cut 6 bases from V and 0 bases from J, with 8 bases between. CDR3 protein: CASSYGANYGYTF. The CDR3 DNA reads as TGTGCCAGTAGCTACGGAGCTAACTATGGCTACACCTTC.

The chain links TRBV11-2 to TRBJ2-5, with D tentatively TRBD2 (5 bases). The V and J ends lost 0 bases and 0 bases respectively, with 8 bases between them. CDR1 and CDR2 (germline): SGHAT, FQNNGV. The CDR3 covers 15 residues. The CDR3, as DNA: TGTGCCAGCAGCTTAGAAGCGGAGTACCAAGAGACCCAGTACTTC. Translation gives CASSLEAEYQETQYF. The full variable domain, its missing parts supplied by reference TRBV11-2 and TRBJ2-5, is EAGVAQSPRYKIIEKRQSVAFWCNPISGHATLYWYQQILGQGPKLLIQFQNNGVVDDSQLPKDRFSAERLKGVDSTLKIQPAKLEDSAVYLCASSLEAEYQETQYFGPGTRLLVL.

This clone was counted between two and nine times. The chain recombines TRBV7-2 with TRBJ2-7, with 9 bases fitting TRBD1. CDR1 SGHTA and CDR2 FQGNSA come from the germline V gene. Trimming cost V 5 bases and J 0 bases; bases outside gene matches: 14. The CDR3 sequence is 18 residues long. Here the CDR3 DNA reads TGTGCCAGCAGCCCAGGACAGGGGCCGCCCTCAAGCTCCTACGAGCAGTACTTC. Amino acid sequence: CASSPGQGPPSSSYEQYF.

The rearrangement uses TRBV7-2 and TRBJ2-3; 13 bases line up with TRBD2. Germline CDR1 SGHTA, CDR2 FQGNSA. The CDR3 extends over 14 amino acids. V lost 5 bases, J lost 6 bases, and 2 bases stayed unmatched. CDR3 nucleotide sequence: TGTGCCAGCAGCAAGACTAGCGGGGGGGATACGCAGTATTTT. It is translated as CASSKTSGGDTQYF.

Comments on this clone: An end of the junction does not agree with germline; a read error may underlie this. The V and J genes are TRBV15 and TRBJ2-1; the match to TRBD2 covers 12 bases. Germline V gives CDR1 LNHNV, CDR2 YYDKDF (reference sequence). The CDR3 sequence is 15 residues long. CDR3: CATSGETSGSVEQFF. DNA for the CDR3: TGTGCCACCAGCGGAGAGACTAGCGGGAGCGTTGAGCAGTTCTTC.

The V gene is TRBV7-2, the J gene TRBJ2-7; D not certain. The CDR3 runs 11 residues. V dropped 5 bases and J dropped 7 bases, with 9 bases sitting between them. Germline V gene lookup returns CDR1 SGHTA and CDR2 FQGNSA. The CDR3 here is CASSEAGEQYF. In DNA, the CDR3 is TGTGCCAGCAGCGAAGCTGGGGAGCAGTACTTC.

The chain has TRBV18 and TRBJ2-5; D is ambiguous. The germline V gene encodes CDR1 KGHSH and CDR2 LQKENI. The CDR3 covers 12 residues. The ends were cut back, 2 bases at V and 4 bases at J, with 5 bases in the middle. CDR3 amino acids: CASSPGVETQYF. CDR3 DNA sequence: TGTGCCAGCTCACCAGGGGTAGAGACCCAGTACTTC.

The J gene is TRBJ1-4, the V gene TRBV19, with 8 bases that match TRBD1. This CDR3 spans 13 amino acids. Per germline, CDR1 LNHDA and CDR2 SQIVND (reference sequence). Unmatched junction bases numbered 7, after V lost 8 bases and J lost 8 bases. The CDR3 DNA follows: TGTGCCAGTGCAAACAGGGGGAGAGAAAAACTGTTTTTT. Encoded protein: CASANRGREKLFF. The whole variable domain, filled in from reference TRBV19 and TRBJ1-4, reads DGGITQSPKYLFRKEGQNVTLSCEQNLNHDAMYWYRQDPGQGLRLIYYSQIVNDFQKGDIAEGYSVSREKKESFPLTVTSAQKNPTAFYLCASANRGREKLFFGSGTQLSVL.

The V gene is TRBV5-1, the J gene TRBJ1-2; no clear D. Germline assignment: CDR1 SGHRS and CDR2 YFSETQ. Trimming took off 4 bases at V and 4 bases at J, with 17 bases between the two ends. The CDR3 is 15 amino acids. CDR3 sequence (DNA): TGCGCCAGCAGCCCGAATGTCGGCCAGTCCTATGGCTACACCTTC. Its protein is CASSPNVGQSYGYTF. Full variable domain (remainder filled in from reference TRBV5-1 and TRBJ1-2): KAGVTQTPRYLIKTRGQQVTLSCSPISGHRSVSWYQQTPGQGLQFLFEYFSETQRNKGNFPGRFSGRQFSNSRSEMNVSTLELGDSALYLCASSPNVGQSYGYTFGSGTRLTVV.

The CDR3 DNA reads as TGTGCCACCAGTGATTCGACAGGGCCGAATCAGCCCCAGCATTTT. Its protein product is CATSDSTGPNQPQHF. This chain connects TRBV24-1 to TRBJ1-5, with 7 bases matching TRBD1. This CDR3 comprises 15 residues. V lost 2 bases to trimming and J lost 4 bases; unmatched junction nucleotides: 4. CDR1 is KGHDR, CDR2 SFDVKD, per germline.

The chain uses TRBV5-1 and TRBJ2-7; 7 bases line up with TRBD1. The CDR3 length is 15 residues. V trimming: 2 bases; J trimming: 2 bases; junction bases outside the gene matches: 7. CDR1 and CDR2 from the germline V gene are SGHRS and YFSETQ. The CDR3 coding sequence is TGCGCCAGCAGCTTAGGGACAGCATTTACCTACGAGCAGTACTTC. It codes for CASSLGTAFTYEQYF.

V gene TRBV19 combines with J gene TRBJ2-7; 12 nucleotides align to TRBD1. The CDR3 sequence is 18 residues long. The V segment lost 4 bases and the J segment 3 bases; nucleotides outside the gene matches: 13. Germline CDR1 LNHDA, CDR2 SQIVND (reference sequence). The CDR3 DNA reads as TGTGCCAGTAGTACCGCCCTTTCCGGGACAGGGGGCTTCTACGAGCAGTACTTC. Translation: CASSTALSGTGGFYEQYF.

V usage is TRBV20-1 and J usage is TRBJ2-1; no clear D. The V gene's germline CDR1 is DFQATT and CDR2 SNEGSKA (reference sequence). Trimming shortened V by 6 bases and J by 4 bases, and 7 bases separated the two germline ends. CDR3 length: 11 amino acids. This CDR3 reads CSAGLYNEQFF. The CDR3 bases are TGCAGTGCGGGATTATACAATGAGCAGTTCTTC.

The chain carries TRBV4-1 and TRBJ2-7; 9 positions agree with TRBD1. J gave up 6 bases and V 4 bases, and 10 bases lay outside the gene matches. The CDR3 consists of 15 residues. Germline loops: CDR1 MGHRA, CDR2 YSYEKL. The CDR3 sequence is CASSPDPGQGGEQYF. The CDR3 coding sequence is TGCGCCAGCAGCCCTGACCCGGGACAGGGAGGCGAGCAGTACTTC.

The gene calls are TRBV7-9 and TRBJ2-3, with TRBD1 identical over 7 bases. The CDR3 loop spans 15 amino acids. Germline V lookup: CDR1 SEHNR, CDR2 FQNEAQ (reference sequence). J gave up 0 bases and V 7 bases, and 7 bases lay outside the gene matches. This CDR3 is CASTYRGTSTDTQYF. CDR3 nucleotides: TGTGCCAGCACCTACAGGGGTACTAGCACAGATACGCAGTATTTT. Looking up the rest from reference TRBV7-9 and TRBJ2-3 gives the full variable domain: DTGVSQNPRHKITKRGQNVTFRCDPISEHNRLYWYRQTLGQGPEFLTYFQNEAQLEKSRLLSDRFSAERPKGSFSTLEIQRTEQGDSAMYLCASTYRGTSTDTQYFGPGTRLTVL.

The CDR3 loop reads CASSVPRGTSSYNEQFF. CDR3 bases: TGTGCCAGCAGCGTCCCGAGGGGCACGAGCTCCTACAATGAGCAGTTCTTC. The chain combines TRBV7-9 with TRBJ2-1; D assignment may be TRBD1 or TRBD2 (5 bases each). Germline V gives CDR1 SEHNR, CDR2 FQNEAQ (reference sequence). Trimming pared 5 bases from V and 0 bases from J, leaving 17 bases between. CDR3 length equals 17 residues. Looking up the rest from reference TRBV7-9 and TRBJ2-1 gives the full variable domain: DTGVSQNPRHKITKRGQNVTFRCDPISEHNRLYWYRQTLGQGPEFLTYFQNEAQLEKSRLLSDRFSAERPKGSFSTLEIQRTEQGDSAMYLCASSVPRGTSSYNEQFFGPGTRLTVL.

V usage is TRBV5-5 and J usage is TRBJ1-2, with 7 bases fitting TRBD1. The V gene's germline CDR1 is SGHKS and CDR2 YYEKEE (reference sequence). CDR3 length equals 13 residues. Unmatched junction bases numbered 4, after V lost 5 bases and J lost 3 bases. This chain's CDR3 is CASRKTGDYGYTF. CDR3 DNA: TGTGCCAGCAGAAAAACAGGGGACTATGGCTACACCTTC.

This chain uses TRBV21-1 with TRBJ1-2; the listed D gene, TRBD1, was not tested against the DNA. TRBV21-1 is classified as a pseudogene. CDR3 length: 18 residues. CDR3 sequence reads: CASSIQGLNRVQNYGYTF. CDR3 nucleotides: TGTGCCAGCAGCATACAGGGCTTAAACAGGGTACAAAACTATGGCTACACCTTC.

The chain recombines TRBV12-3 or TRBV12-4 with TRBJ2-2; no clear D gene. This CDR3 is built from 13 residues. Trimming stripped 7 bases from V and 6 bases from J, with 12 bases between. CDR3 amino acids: CASKIKSAGELFF. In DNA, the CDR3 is TGTGCCAGCAAGATCAAGTCCGCCGGGGAGCTGTTTTTT.

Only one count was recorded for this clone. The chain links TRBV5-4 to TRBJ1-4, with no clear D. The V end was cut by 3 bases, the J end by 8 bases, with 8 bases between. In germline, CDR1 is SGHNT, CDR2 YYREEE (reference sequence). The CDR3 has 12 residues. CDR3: CASSSPREKLFF. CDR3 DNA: TGTGCCAGCAGCTCGCCCCGGGAAAAACTGTTTTTT. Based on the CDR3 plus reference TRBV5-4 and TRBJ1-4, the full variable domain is ETGVTQSPTHLIKTRGQQVTLRCSSQSGHNTVSWYQQALGQGPQFIFQYYREEENGRGNFPPRFSGLQFPNYSSELNVNALELDDSALYLCASSSPREKLFFGSGTQLSVL.

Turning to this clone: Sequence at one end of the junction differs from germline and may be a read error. In nucleotides, the CDR3 is TGTGTCAGCAGTCGACAGCTGTACCAAGAGACCCAGTACTTC. Amino acid sequence: CVSSRQLYQETQYF. The rearrangement links TRBV6-5 to TRBJ2-5, with D possibly matching TRBD1 (5 bases). Germline V gene sequence: CDR1 MNHEY, CDR2 SVGAGI. This CDR3 has 14 residues.

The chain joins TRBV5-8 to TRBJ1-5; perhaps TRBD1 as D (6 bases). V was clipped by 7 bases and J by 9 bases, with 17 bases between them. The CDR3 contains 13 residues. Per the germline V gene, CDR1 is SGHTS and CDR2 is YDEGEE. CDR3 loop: CASESQGSRPQHF. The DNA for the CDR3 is TGTGCCAGCGAATCACAGGGTAGTCGGCCCCAGCATTTT.